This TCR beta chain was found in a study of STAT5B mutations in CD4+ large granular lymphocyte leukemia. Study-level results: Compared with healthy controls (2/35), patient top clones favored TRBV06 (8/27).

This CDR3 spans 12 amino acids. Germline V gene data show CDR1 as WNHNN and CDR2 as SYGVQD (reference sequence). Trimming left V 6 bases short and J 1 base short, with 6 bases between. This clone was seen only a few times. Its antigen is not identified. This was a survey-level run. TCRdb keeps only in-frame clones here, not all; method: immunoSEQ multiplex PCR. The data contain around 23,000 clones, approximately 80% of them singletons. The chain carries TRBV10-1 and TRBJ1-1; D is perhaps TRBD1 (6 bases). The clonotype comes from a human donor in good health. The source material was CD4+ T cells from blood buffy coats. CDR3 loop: CASRGQNTEAFF. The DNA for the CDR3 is TGCGCCAGCAGGGGACAGAACACTGAAGCTTTCTTT.